This record covers a single TCR beta chain. The trim removed 1 base at V and 1 base at J, leaving 7 bases unmatched. In germline, CDR1 is SEHNR, CDR2 FQNEAQ (reference sequence). The CDR3 runs 17 residues. This sample was included in a study of blood T cell repertoires in COVID-19. TCRdb's table, derived via immunoSEQ multiplex PCR, lists solely in-frame clones and lacks some. The table includes approximately 270,000 clones, over 85% detected once. This chain uses TRBV7-9 with TRBJ2-5; 9 bases map to TRBD2. Material for sequencing was PBMCs or T cells enriched from blood (not recorded which). This TCR derives from an older woman who had recovered from COVID-19. The CDR3, as DNA: TGTGCCAGCAGCTTAGGCTCGGGCGGGAGGGGCCAAGAGACCCAGTACTTC. Translated: CASSLGSGGRGQETQYF. The variable domain in full, completed from reference TRBV7-9 and TRBJ2-5, reads DTGVSQNPRHKITKRGQNVTFRCDPISEHNRLYWYRQTLGQGPEFLTYFQNEAQLEKSRLLSDRFSAERPKGSFSTLEIQRTEQGDSAMYLCASSLGSGGRGQETQYFGPGTRLLVL.